This T cell receptor beta chain is drawn from a study of T cell repertoires in cytomegalovirus infection. Overall study context: An indication of both CMV infection and matching HLA type came from public TCR beta signatures.

TCRdb reprocessed the reads via MiXCR and lists one record per CDR3 protein. The sample gives about 890,000 distinct CDR3 sequences, roughly 30% of which show up once; 11% to 15% is in the top ten. General observations from the study: Clonotype analysis showed dominance of the ex vivo response by HLA-C-restricted CMV-specific TCR beta clonotypes.

Worth noting for this clonotype: Its specificity is not known.

Looked up from germline, CDR1 is KGHDR and CDR2 is SFDVKD. The V end was cut by 5 bases, the J end by 4 bases, with 19 bases between. CDR3 length: 17 residues. The chain has TRBV24-1 and TRBJ2-2; D remains unclear. Specimen: cultured CD8+ T cells from PBMCs, collected from culture after CMV antigen stimulation. The source is a human donor in good health (CMV status not recorded). Some clones in this sample may be carry-over from other donors' samples. This CDR3 reads CATSALAGSEGTGELFF. The DNA for the CDR3 is TGTGCCACCAGTGCCCTTGCCGGGTCAGAAGGCACCGGGGAGCTGTTTTTT.